The clone carrying this T cell receptor beta chain was observed a few times. cDNA reverse transcribed from extracted RNA served as the sequencing template. TCRdb's table, derived via immunoSEQ multiplex PCR, lists solely in-frame clones and lacks some. Of roughly 120,000 clones listed, 35% to 40% are singletons. The data belong to a study of CD8+ T cells in alopecia areata. The CDR3 contains 16 residues. Germline V lookup: CDR1 KGHSH, CDR2 LQKENI. V was pared by 5 bases and J by 2 bases, with 8 bases of the junction left unmatched. The TCR sequence derives from a human donor with alopecia areata. This chain links TRBV18 with TRBJ2-3; 9 positions match TRBD2. The sequencing sample was made of CD4+ T cells sorted from blood. The CDR3 DNA reads TGTGCCAGCTCATCGCTTAGCGGGGGCACCACAGATACGCAGTATTTT. This translates into CASSSLSGGTTDTQYF.